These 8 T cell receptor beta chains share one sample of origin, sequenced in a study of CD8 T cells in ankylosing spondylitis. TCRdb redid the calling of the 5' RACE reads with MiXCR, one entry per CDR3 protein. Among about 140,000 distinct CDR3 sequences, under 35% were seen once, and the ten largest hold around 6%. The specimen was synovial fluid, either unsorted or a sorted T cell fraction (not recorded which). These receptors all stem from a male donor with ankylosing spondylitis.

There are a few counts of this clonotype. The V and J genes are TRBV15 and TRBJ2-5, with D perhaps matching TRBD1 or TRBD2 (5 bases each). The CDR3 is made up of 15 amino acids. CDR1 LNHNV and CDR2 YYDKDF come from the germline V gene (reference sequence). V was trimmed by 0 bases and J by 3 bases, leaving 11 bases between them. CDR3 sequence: CATSRDGDGEETQYF. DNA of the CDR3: TGTGCCACCAGCAGAGATGGGGACGGAGAAGAGACCCAGTACTTC.

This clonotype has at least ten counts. The CDR3 DNA is TGTGCCAGCAGTAGGGGGATAGCGTTGGCAGATACGCAGTATTTT. Its translation: CASSRGIALADTQYF. This chain connects TRBV27 to TRBJ2-3; weak D call: TRBD1 (6 bases). This CDR3 contains 15 residues. Looked up from germline, CDR1 is MNHEY and CDR2 is SMNVEV (reference sequence). Trimming took 5 bases from V and 4 from J, leaving 16 bases between them.

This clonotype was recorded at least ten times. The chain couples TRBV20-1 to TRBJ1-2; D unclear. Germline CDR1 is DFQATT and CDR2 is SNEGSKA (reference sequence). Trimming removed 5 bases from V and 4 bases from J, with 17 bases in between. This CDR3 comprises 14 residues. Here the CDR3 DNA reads TGCAGTGCTGATTCAGGAGGGAACGGCTATGGCTACACCTTC. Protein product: CSADSGGNGYGYTF.

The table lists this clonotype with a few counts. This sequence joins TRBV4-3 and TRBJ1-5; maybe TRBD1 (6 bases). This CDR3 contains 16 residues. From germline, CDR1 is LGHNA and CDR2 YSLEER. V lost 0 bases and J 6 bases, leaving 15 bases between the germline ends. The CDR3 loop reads CASSQDRATGTQPQHF. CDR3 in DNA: TGCGCCAGCAGCCAAGATAGGGCGACAGGAACTCAGCCCCAGCATTTT.

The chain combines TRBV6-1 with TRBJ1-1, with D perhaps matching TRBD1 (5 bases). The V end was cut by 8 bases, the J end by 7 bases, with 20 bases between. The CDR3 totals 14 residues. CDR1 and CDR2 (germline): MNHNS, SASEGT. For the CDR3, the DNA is TGTGCCAGCGCGATGGCGGGGCGGAGGTTTGAAGCTTTCTTT. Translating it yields CASAMAGRRFEAFF.

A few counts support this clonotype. The DNA of the CDR3 is TGCGCCAGCAGCTCGGGACAGGGGGCGGGCACTGAAGCTTTCTTT. Translation gives CASSSGQGAGTEAFF. V and J are TRBV5-1 and TRBJ1-1; 12 bases are shared with TRBD1. This CDR3 has 15 amino acids. V gave up 3 bases and J gave up 4 bases; unmatched junction bases: 4. CDR1 and CDR2 from the germline V gene are SGHRS and YFSETQ.

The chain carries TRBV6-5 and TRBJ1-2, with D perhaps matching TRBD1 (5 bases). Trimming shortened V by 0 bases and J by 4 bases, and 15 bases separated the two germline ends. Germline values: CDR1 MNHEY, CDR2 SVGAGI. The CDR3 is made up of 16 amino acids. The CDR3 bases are TGTGCCAGCAGTTACTCCCAGGGTCTCGACCTCTATGGCTACACCTTC. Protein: CASSYSQGLDLYGYTF.

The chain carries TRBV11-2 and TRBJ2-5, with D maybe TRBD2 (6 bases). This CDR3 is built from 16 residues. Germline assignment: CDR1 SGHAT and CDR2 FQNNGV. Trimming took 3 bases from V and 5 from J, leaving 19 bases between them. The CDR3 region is CASSLYQLSGVETQYF. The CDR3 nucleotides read TGTGCCAGCAGCTTGTACCAGCTCTCGGGGGTGGAGACCCAGTACTTC. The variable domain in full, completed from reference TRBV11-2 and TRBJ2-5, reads EAGVAQSPRYKIIEKRQSVAFWCNPISGHATLYWYQQILGQGPKLLIQFQNNGVVDDSQLPKDRFSAERLKGVDSTLKIQPAKLEDSAVYLCASSLYQLSGVETQYFGPGTRLLVL.